Here is one TCR beta chain with its context. Other DNA sequences from this sample encode an identical CDR3 as well. The sorted regulatory T cells were CD4+, CD25-high and CD127-low, with genomic DNA sequenced. V was pared by 5 bases and J by 0 bases, with 11 bases between. Germline values: CDR1 SGHNT, CDR2 YENEEA. CDR3 length equals 15 residues. This record comes from a study of regulatory and conventional T cells in RAG deficiency. The protocol was immunoSEQ multiplex PCR, while the TCRdb copy is restricted to in-frame clones and leaves out a portion. The repertoire consists of about 20,000 clones, with about 87% occurring once and the leading ten covering roughly 1.4%. In addition, the sample was reused for a study of regulatory T cells. That report notes: Primers: 52 TRBV forward and 13 TRBJ reverse. In patients, unique TRB V-J pairs were restricted and V/J usage skewed, especially in Tregs.

The rearrangement links TRBV11-3 to TRBJ2-1, with D tentatively TRBD1 or TRBD2 (5 bases each). Sequenced input: Tregs sorted from blood. The source is a human donor in good health. The CDR3, as DNA: TGTGCCAGCAGCCCCCGGGACGGCTCCTACAATGAGCAGTTCTTC. Amino acid sequence: CASSPRDGSYNEQFF.